The 30 T cell receptor beta chains reported below all come from one sample, sequenced in a study of blood T cell repertoires in COVID-19. Assay used: immunoSEQ multiplex PCR; TCRdb lists only in-frame clones, some missing. The sample lists under 95,000 clones, approximately 80% occurring once. The specimen was peripheral blood. The origin of the receptors is a man between 65 and 80 years old with acute or convalescent COVID-19.

This clone was counted between two and nine times. This chain joins TRBV7-3 and TRBJ2-3; TRBD2 aligns across 8 bases. The V segment lost 5 bases and the J segment 3 bases; nucleotides outside the gene matches: 7. The V gene's germline CDR1 is SGHTA and CDR2 FQGTGA. The CDR3 spans 15 residues. The DNA for the CDR3 is TGTGCCAGCAGCAAAAGCGGGGGTCTAACAGATACGCAGTATTTT. Its protein is CASSKSGGLTDTQYF.

The chain carries TRBV12-3 or TRBV12-4 and TRBJ2-7, with D maybe TRBD1 (5 bases). The ends were cut back, 2 bases at V and 1 base at J, with 6 bases in the middle. This CDR3 comprises 13 residues. CDR3 sequence: CASSLSGSYEQYF. CDR3 nucleotide sequence: TGTGCCAGCAGTTTATCAGGGTCCTACGAGCAGTACTTC.

The genes are TRBV19 and TRBJ1-5; unclear D gene. The CDR3 covers 13 residues. Per the germline V gene, CDR1 is LNHDA and CDR2 is SQIVND (reference sequence). V lost 3 bases and J 3 bases, leaving 6 bases between the germline ends. CDR3 sequence reads: CASSIGFNQPQHF. Here the CDR3 DNA reads TGTGCCAGTAGTATCGGTTTCAATCAGCCCCAGCATTTT. Combining the CDR3 with reference TRBV19 and TRBJ1-5 gives the whole variable domain DGGITQSPKYLFRKEGQNVTLSCEQNLNHDAMYWYRQDPGQGLRLIYYSQIVNDFQKGDIAEGYSVSREKKESFPLTVTSAQKNPTAFYLCASSIGFNQPQHFGDGTRLSIL.

This clone was picked up a small number of times. This chain uses TRBV27 with TRBJ1-5; D perhaps matches TRBD1 (5 bases). V dropped 5 bases and J dropped 2 bases, with 13 bases sitting between them. CDR1 is MNHEY and CDR2 is SMNVEV in the germline V gene (reference sequence). CDR3 length: 15 residues. The CDR3 region is CASSPLDSGNQPQHF. The CDR3 DNA reads as TGTGCCAGCAGTCCTCTTGACAGTGGCAATCAGCCCCAGCATTTT.

The chain recombines TRBV7-2 with TRBJ1-1, with 7 bases that match TRBD1. The junction had 3 bases not matched to a gene; V was cut back by 5 bases and J by 6 bases. This CDR3 has 12 amino acids. Germline V gives CDR1 SGHTA, CDR2 FQGNSA. The chain's CDR3 is CASSRDSAEAFF. The CDR3 bases are TGTGCCAGCAGCCGGGACAGCGCTGAAGCTTTCTTT.

In nucleotides, the CDR3 is TGTGCCAGCAGCAAAACTCCGGCAGGGGAGTTACCATTGGGCCAGCCCCAGCATTTT. It specifies CASSKTPAGELPLGQPQHF. The chain is built from TRBV21-1 and TRBJ1-5; TRBD1 is the table's D call and was not checked against the DNA. TRBV21-1 constitutes a pseudogene. The CDR3 has 19 amino acids.

The chain recombines TRBV30 with TRBJ2-3; TRBD2 is a possible D gene (6 bases). This CDR3 has 13 residues. Germline CDR1 reads GTSNPN; CDR2 reads SVGIG (reference sequence). Trimming removed 5 bases at V and 4 bases at J, with 13 bases between. The CDR3 here is CAWWRRGPDTQYF. CDR3 sequence (DNA): TGTGCCTGGTGGCGGAGGGGCCCAGATACGCAGTATTTT.

The J gene is TRBJ1-5, the V gene TRBV7-9; TRBD1 matches at 9 bases. CDR1 and CDR2 (germline): SEHNR, FQNEAQ (reference sequence). The CDR3 length is 16 residues. The V segment lost 4 bases and the J segment 1 base; nucleotides outside the gene matches: 5. CDR3 bases: TGTGCCAGCAGCTCGACAGGGGGGACAAGCAATCAGCCCCAGCATTTT. Encoded protein: CASSSTGGTSNQPQHF.

The chain is built from TRBV5-1 and TRBJ2-3; possible D gene TRBD2, 6 bases. Germline assignment: CDR1 SGHRS and CDR2 YFSETQ. V was clipped by 0 bases and J by 8 bases, with 13 bases between them. There are 14 residues in the CDR3. CDR3 DNA sequence: TGCGCCAGCAGCTTGGAGCGGGCAGAAATTACGCAGTATTTT. Its protein is CASSLERAEITQYF. The entire variable domain, with the rest obtained from reference TRBV5-1 and TRBJ2-3, is as follows: KAGVTQTPRYLIKTRGQQVTLSCSPISGHRSVSWYQQTPGQGLQFLFEYFSETQRNKGNFPGRFSGRQFSNSRSEMNVSTLELGDSALYLCASSLERAEITQYFGPGTRLTVL.

The chain is built from TRBV24-1 and TRBJ2-7; 9 bases are shared with TRBD1. J gave up 7 bases and V 7 bases, and 7 bases lay outside the gene matches. The CDR3 consists of 13 residues. CDR1 and CDR2 from the germline V gene are KGHDR and SFDVKD. This CDR3 is CATSGQGSKEQYF. For the CDR3, the DNA is TGTGCCACCAGCGGACAGGGGAGTAAAGAGCAGTACTTC.

This chain links TRBV6-1 with TRBJ1-2; D possibly corresponds to TRBD1 (6 bases). The CDR3 is 15 residues long. From germline, CDR1 is MNHNS and CDR2 SASEGT. The V and J ends lost 3 bases and 0 bases respectively, with 11 bases between them. For the CDR3, the DNA is TGTGCCAGCAGTGACCCTCCAGGGGCTAACTATGGCTACACCTTC. This gives the protein CASSDPPGANYGYTF.

The chain has TRBV5-4 and TRBJ2-3; 9 nucleotides agree with TRBD1. V lost 4 bases and J lost 5; bases outside the gene matches: 8. The germline CDR1 and CDR2 sequences are SGHNT and YYREEE (reference sequence). The CDR3 is made up of 15 amino acids. The CDR3 DNA sequence: TGTGCCAGCAGCAGTCCGGGACAGGGTAGAGATACGCAGTATTTT. Its protein is CASSSPGQGRDTQYF.

This clone was picked up a small number of times. The chain's CDR3 is CASSQAPGLRGQPQHF. CDR3 nucleotide sequence: TGCGCCAGCAGCCAAGCCCCCGGTCTCCGCGGTCAGCCCCAGCATTTT. V and J are TRBV4-1 and TRBJ1-5, with D unclear. The germline gives CDR1 MGHRA, CDR2 YSYEKL. The V gene lost 1 base and the J gene lost 6 bases, with 16 bases spanning the gap. This CDR3 has 16 residues.

The CDR3 nucleotides read TGTGCCATCGCAGGAGGGGCGCGAGGCACTGAAGCTTTCTTT. Its translation: CAIAGGARGTEAFF. The rearrangement uses TRBV10-3 and TRBJ1-1, with D possibly matching TRBD1 (5 bases). The CDR3 is 14 residues long. V lost 8 bases to trimming and J lost 4 bases, with 17 bases between them. Germline assignment: CDR1 ENHRY and CDR2 SYGVKD.

The table lists this clone with a few counts. This chain joins TRBV19 and TRBJ1-5; 9 bases map to TRBD1. The CDR3 contains 17 residues. V trimming: 3 bases; J trimming: 1 base; junction bases outside the gene matches: 7. Germline V CDR1 and CDR2: LNHDA, SQIVND (reference sequence). The DNA for the CDR3 is TGTGCCAGTAGTATTGACAGGGGGTTAGGCAGCAATCAGCCCCAGCATTTT. Translating gives CASSIDRGLGSNQPQHF.

This chain uses TRBV6-5 with TRBJ2-5; unclear D gene. This CDR3 comprises 13 residues. Germline V lookup: CDR1 MNHEY, CDR2 SVGAGI. Deletions cut 6 bases from V and 4 bases from J, with 12 bases between. CDR3 amino acids: CASSRGVRETQYF. CDR3 DNA sequence: TGTGCCAGCAGCCGCGGTGTAAGAGAGACCCAGTACTTC.

This chain joins TRBV3-1 (or the pseudogene TRBV3-2) and TRBJ2-2, with TRBD1 as a possible D gene (6 bases). CDR3 length: 14 amino acids. Germline CDR1 LGHDT, CDR2 YNNKEL (reference sequence). Trimming removed 3 bases from V and 4 bases from J, with 9 bases in between. CDR3 sequence: CASSQGAATGELFF. As DNA, the CDR3 is TGTGCCAGCAGCCAGGGGGCGGCCACCGGGGAGCTGTTTTTT.

The CDR3 spells CASSGTSGAEQFF. For the CDR3, the DNA is TGTGCCAGCAGCGGGACTAGCGGTGCTGAGCAGTTCTTC. The rearrangement joins TRBV7-6 to TRBJ2-1, with 11 bases fitting TRBD2. There are 13 residues in the CDR3. Germline CDR1 is SGHVS and CDR2 is FNYEAQ. V lost 5 bases to trimming and J lost 9 bases; unmatched junction nucleotides: 3.

The CDR3: CASSPGHLYEQYF. The CDR3 bases are TGTGCCAGCTCACCAGGACACCTCTACGAGCAGTACTTC. The rearrangement joins TRBV18 to TRBJ2-7, with a possible D match to TRBD1 (5 bases). The V gene's germline CDR1 is KGHSH and CDR2 LQKENI. CDR3 length: 13 amino acids. Trimming took 2 bases from V and 3 from J, leaving 8 bases between them.

This chain joins TRBV29-1 and TRBJ1-5; 9 bases agree with TRBD1. In germline, CDR1 is SQVTM, CDR2 ANQGSEA. This CDR3 is 14 amino acids long. Trimming removed 4 bases from V and 1 base from J; junction bases left unmatched: 2. The CDR3 here is CSVAQGASNQPQHF. The CDR3 DNA reads TGCAGCGTTGCACAGGGGGCAAGCAATCAGCCCCAGCATTTT.

The chain links TRBV18 to TRBJ1-1, with a weak D call TRBD1 (5 bases). Germline V gives CDR1 KGHSH, CDR2 LQKENI. CDR3 length equals 14 residues. V gave up 5 bases and J gave up 0 bases, with 10 bases separating them. The DNA for the CDR3 is TGTGCCAGCTCAGGGCGGGGCATGAACACTGAAGCTTTCTTT. Protein sequence: CASSGRGMNTEAFF.

This clone was observed a few times. The gene calls are TRBV27 and TRBJ2-7; TRBD1 aligns across 9 bases. V was clipped by 5 bases and J by 5 bases; unmatched bases: 7. The CDR3 spans 14 residues. Germline CDR1 reads MNHEY; CDR2 reads SMNVEV (reference sequence). CDR3 in amino acids: CASSRWTGADEQYV. Here the CDR3 DNA reads TGTGCCAGCAGTCGATGGACAGGGGCGGACGAGCAGTACGTC.

J is TRBJ1-2 and V is TRBV15, with a weak D call TRBD1 (5 bases). The CDR3 sequence is 14 residues long. The germline V gene has CDR1 LNHNV and CDR2 YYDKDF (reference sequence). V lost 0 bases to trimming and J lost 8 bases, with 13 bases between them. The CDR3 loop is CATSRDKQGRGYTF. The CDR3 bases are TGTGCCACCAGCAGAGATAAGCAGGGCAGAGGCTACACCTTC.

The chain has TRBV4-1 and TRBJ1-1; 10 positions match TRBD1. The germline gives CDR1 MGHRA, CDR2 YSYEKL. V gave up 6 bases and J gave up 1 base; unmatched junction bases: 5. This CDR3 is 15 amino acids long. The CDR3 sequence: CASSPRDRGNTEAFF. DNA for the CDR3: TGCGCCAGCAGTCCTCGGGACAGGGGGAACACTGAAGCTTTCTTT.

The chain combines TRBV13 with TRBJ2-7; D ambiguous. Between the trimmed V and J ends, which lost 1 base and 1 base, there was a span of 5 bases. The CDR3 has 13 amino acids. Germline V gives CDR1 PRHDT, CDR2 FYEKMQ (reference sequence). CDR3 residues: CASSLEQSYEQYF. Written as DNA, the CDR3 is TGTGCCAGCAGCTTAGAACAATCCTACGAGCAGTACTTC.

CDR3 residues: CASSPTPDRKNIQYF. The CDR3 nucleotides read TGTGCCAGCAGTCCGACCCCGGACAGGAAAAACATTCAGTACTTC. This sequence joins TRBV6-5 and TRBJ2-4; 7 bases agree with TRBD1. There are 15 residues in the CDR3. The V and J ends lost 5 bases and 4 bases, in that order; junction bases with no gene match: 8. Germline CDR1 MNHEY, CDR2 SVGAGI.

The chain recombines TRBV6-7 with TRBJ1-2, with D unresolved. TRBV6-7 is treated as an ORF (open reading frame) with a function not yet certain. The CDR3 loop spans 11 amino acids. The V gene lost 5 bases and the J gene lost 8 bases, with 9 bases spanning the gap. DNA of the CDR3: TGTGCCAGCAGTCCTTTCCTAGGCTACACCTTC. It yields the protein CASSPFLGYTF.

This clone is a singleton in its sample. The chain carries TRBV5-6 and TRBJ2-4; 7 bases are a match to TRBD1. Germline V gene data show CDR1 as SGHDT and CDR2 as YYEEEE. The CDR3 totals 13 residues. Losses at the gene ends were 4 bases for V and 13 bases for J; bases not matched to a gene: 11. Here the CDR3 DNA reads TGTGCCAGCAGCCTGATGGTGGACAGGCGGCAGTACTTC. Translation gives CASSLMVDRRQYF.

V and J are TRBV4-1 and TRBJ2-1; 9 bases line up with TRBD2. V gave up 1 base and J gave up 6 bases; unmatched junction bases: 4. The CDR3 has 15 amino acids. Germline V gene data show CDR1 as MGHRA and CDR2 as YSYEKL. CDR3 sequence (DNA): TGCGCCAGCAGCCAAGCTAGCGGGGAGACCAATGAGCAGTTCTTC. Amino acid sequence: CASSQASGETNEQFF.

This clone occurred a few times. The chain couples TRBV27 to TRBJ2-3, with a tentative D call TRBD2 (5 bases). The CDR3 consists of 15 residues. Between the trimmed V and J ends, which lost 6 bases and 0 bases, there was a span of 13 bases. Germline V gene sequence: CDR1 MNHEY, CDR2 SMNVEV (reference sequence). CDR3 region: CASSPRGLSTDTQYF. The CDR3, as DNA: TGTGCCAGCAGCCCCAGAGGGTTAAGCACAGATACGCAGTATTTT.